The clone carrying this T cell receptor (beta chain) has only one observation. What it binds is not known. The PCR employed 60 Vbeta primers together with 13 Jbeta primers. TCRdb's copy holds only in-frame clones and misses some; the assay was immunoSEQ multiplex PCR. The sample contains over 150,000 clones, 80% of which appear only once. This record belongs to a study of cytomegalovirus exposure and HLA in healthy donors. Study information: Of all 400 or so donors who were genotyped, roughly 81% belonged to the Caucasian-associated ancestry cluster.

This CDR3 is 18 amino acids long. Study findings and constraints: Under in vitro conditions, three CMV-associated chains were confirmed as specific for CMV antigens. Later analysis identified about 18,000 TCR beta sequences associated with HLA alleles, using a false discovery rate threshold of 0.05. Earlier analysis found most TCR beta V segments productive about 87% or about 30% of the time.

Sequenced sample: PBMCs. The rearrangement uses TRBV12-1 and TRBJ1-1. TRBV12-1 has pseudogene status. This TCR derives from a boy younger than 18 in good health and CMV-seronegative. CDR3 coding DNA: TGTGCCAGCAGCTTTGAGTCTCCCTACTTATCAATGAACACTGAAGCTTTCTTT. This translates into CASSFESPYLSMNTEAFF.